This TCR beta chain is from a study of T cells in women clearing cervical HPV infection. On the study more broadly: Case blood was drawn when the lesion was first found; control blood after infection became undetectable.

Germline V lookup: CDR1 SGHRS, CDR2 YFSETQ. The CDR3 has 14 amino acids. TCRdb keeps only in-frame clones here, not all; method: immunoSEQ multiplex PCR. The listing contains about 26,000 clones. Points on this clone: The read ends 3 residues before the CDR3 terminus; that terminus is restored from the germline J gene.

The TCR originated in a woman between 18 and 75 years old with a cervical HPV16 infection that either progressed to CIN3+ or cleared (not recorded which). This chain links TRBV5-1 with TRBJ2-3; tentative D call: TRBD2 (7 bases). Sequencing was carried out using blood buffy coat. CDR3 bases read: TGCGCCAGCAGCTTAGAAAGGGGGGGAGAGACG. Residues: CASSLERGGET. The CDR3 as a whole reads CASSLERGGETQYF.